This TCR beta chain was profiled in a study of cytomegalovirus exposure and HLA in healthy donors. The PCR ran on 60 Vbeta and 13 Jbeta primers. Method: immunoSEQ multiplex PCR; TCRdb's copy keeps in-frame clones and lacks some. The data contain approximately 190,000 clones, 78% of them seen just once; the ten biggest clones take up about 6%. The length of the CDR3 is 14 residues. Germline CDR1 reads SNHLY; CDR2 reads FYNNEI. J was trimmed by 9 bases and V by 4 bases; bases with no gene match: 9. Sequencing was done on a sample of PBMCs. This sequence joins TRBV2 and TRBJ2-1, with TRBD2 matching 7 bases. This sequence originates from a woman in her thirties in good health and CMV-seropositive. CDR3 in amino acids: CASSVVRAGVEQFF. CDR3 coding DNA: TGTGCCAGCAGTGTGGTTAGGGCGGGGGTTGAGCAGTTCTTC.